Described below is a single T cell receptor (beta chain) sequence and its context. Clones were sequenced by immunoSEQ multiplex PCR, and TCRdb holds only the in-frame ones, with some missing. Of over 90,000 clones listed, 95% are singletons. Germline-derived CDR1 and CDR2 are MDHEN and SYDVKM. Trimming took 7 bases from V and 6 from J; bases not matched to a gene: 6. The length of the CDR3 is 12 residues. The data were obtained in a study of technical replicates of blood from several donors. The sample comprised T cells isolated from PBMCs. The rearrangement uses TRBV28 and TRBJ2-7; TRBD2 matches at 7 bases. This sequence was found in a human donor in good health. CDR3 loop: CASTGTKGEQYF. CDR3 DNA: TGTGCCAGCACCGGGACTAAGGGCGAGCAGTACTTC.